This T cell receptor (beta chain) was sequenced during a study of CXCR3-negative and CXCR3-positive naive CD8 T cells. Study-level points and caveats: Naive cells with CXCR3 showed TRB CDR3s that were more hydrophobic than those in CXCR3-negative naive cells.

Turning to this clonotype: The antigen remains unidentified.

The libraries of TRB cDNA were prepared using 5' RACE with UMI labels. Following a re-call of the 5' RACE reads, TCRdb has one entry per CDR3 protein and lacks DNA. The table lists around 160,000 distinct CDR3 sequences, with 0.25% to 0.3% in the top ten. Germline CDR1 reads SQVTM; CDR2 reads ANQGSEA. The length of the CDR3 is 11 residues. The TCR was taken from a human donor in good health. Some clones in this sample may be carry-over from other donors' samples. The sample was naive CXCR3+ CD8+ T cells from blood. Subset given: CD45RO-CCR7+CD27+CD95- naive CD8+ T cells expressing CXCR3 (TNR3+). The chain combines TRBV29-1 with TRBJ2-1; TCRdb gives TRBD1 as the D gene, but with no DNA this cannot be confirmed. The CDR3 region is CSVQGGPEQFF.